Detailed here is one T cell receptor (beta chain). The data are from a study of blood T cell repertoires in COVID-19. Sequencing used immunoSEQ multiplex PCR; TCRdb keeps in-frame clones, though not all of them. The sample has about 46,000 clones; around 87% are singletons. This sequence was found in a human donor in a cohort sampled during active COVID-19. What was sequenced was peripheral blood.

CDR3 protein: CASSLTGLNSGNTIYF. The CDR3 bases are TGCGCCAGCAGTTTGACAGGTCTAAACTCTGGAAACACCATATATTTT. The chain employs TRBV5-1 and TRBJ1-3; perhaps TRBD1 as D (6 bases). The CDR3 runs 16 residues. V was shortened by 5 bases and J by 0 bases, with 15 bases between the two germline ends. Germline-derived CDR1 and CDR2 are SGHRS and YFSETQ.